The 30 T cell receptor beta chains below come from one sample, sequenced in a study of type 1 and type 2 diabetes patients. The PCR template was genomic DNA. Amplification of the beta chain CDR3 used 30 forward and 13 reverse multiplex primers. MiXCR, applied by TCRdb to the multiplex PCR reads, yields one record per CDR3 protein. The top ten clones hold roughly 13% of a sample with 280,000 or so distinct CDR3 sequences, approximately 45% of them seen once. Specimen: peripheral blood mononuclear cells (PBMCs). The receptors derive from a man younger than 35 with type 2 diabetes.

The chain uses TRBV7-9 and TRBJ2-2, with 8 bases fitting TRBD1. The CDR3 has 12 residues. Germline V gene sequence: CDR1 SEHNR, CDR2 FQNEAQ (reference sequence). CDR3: CASGTGTGELFF. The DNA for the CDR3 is TGTGCGAGTGGGACAGGTACCGGGGAGCTGTTTTTT.

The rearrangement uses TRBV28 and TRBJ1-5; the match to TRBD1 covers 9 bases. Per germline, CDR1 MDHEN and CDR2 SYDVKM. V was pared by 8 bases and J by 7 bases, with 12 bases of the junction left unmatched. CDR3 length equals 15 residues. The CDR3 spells CASHPWGQGGQPQHF. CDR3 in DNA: TGTGCCAGCCACCCGTGGGGACAGGGTGGACAGCCCCAGCATTTT.

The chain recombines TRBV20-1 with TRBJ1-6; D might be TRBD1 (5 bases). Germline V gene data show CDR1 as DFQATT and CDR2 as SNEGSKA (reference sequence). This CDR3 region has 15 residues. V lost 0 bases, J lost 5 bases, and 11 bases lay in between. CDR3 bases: TGCAGTGCTAGAGAGATGGGGACTAATAATTCACCCCTCCACTTT. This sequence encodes CSAREMGTNNSPLHF.

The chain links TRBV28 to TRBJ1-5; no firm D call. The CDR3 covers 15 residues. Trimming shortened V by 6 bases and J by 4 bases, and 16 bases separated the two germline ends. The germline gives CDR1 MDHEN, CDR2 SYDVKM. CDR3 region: CASSPQLLLNQPQHF. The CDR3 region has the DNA TGTGCCAGCAGCCCCCAGCTACTACTAAATCAGCCCCAGCATTTT.

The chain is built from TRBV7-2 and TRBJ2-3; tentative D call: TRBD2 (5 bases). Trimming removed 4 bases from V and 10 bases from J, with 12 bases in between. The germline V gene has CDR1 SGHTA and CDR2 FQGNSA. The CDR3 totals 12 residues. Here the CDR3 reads CASSSGRGPQYF. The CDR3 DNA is TGTGCCAGCAGCTCCGGACGGGGTCCGCAGTATTTT.

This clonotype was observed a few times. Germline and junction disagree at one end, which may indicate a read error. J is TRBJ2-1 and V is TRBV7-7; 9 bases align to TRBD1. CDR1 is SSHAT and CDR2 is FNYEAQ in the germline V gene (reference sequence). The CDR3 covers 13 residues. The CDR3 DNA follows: TGTGCTAGCAGCCGCCTCCCGGGACAGGGGCAGTTCTTC. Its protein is CASSRLPGQGQFF.

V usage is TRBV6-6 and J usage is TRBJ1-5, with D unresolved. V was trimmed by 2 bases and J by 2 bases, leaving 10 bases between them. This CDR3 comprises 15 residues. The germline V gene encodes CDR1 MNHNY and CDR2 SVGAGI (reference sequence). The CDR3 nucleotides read TGTGCCAGCAGTTACCTGGACCCGGGCAATCAGCCCCAGCATTTT. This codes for CASSYLDPGNQPQHF.

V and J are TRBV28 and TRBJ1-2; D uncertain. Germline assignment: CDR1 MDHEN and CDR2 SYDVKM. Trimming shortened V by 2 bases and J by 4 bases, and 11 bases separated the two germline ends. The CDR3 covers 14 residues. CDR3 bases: TGTGCCAGCAGTTTAGGGGTGGGAGGCTATGGCTACACCTTC. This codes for CASSLGVGGYGYTF.

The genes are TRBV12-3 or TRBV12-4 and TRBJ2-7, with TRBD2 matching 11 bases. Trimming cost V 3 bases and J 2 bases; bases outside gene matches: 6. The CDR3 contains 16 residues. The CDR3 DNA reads TGTGCCAGCAGTTTCGTAGCGGGAGGGGATACCTACGAGCAGTACTTC. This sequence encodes CASSFVAGGDTYEQYF.

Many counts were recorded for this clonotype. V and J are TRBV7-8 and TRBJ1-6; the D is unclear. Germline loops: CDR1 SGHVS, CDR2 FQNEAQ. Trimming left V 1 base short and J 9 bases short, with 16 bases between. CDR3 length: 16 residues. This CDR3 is CASSLVRQPLGSPLHF. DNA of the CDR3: TGTGCCAGCAGCTTAGTGCGTCAGCCTCTCGGTTCACCCCTCCACTTT.

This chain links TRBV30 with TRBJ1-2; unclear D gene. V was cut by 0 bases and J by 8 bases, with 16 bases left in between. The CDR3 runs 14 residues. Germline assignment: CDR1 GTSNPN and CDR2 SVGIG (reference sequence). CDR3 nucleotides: TGTGCCTGGAGTGTTGACGGGTTTGGAGACGGCTACACCTTC. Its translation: CAWSVDGFGDGYTF.

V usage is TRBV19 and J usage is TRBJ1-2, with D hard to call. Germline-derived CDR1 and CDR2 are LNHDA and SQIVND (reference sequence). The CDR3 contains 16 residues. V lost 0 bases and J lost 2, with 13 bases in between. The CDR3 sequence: CASSIDGRIGNYGYTF. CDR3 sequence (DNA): TGTGCCAGTAGTATAGATGGCCGGATAGGAAACTATGGCTACACCTTC.

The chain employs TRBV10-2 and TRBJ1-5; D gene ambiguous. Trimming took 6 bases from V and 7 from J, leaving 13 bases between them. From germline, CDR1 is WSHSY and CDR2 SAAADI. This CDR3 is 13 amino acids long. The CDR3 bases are TGCGCCAGCAGCCTGAGCCCGAGGCAGCCCCAGCATTTT. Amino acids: CASSLSPRQPQHF.

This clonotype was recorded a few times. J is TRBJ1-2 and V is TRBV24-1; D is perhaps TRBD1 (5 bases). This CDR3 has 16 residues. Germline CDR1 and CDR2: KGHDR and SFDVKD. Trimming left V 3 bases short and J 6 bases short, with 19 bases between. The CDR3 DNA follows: TGTGCCACCAGTGATCCCAAGAAATCAGGGTGGGATGGCTACACCTTC. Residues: CATSDPKKSGWDGYTF.

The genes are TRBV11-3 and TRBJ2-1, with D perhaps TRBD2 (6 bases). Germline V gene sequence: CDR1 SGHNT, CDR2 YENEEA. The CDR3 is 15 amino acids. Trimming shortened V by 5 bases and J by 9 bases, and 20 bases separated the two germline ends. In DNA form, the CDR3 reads TGTGCCAGCAGCCAATGGGGAACGGAGGGTGGTGAGCAGTTCTTC. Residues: CASSQWGTEGGEQFF.

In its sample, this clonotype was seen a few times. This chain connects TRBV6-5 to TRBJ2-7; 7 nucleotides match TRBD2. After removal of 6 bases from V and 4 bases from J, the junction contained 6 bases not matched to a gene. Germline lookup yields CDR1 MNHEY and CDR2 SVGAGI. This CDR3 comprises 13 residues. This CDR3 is CASSPGLPYEQYF. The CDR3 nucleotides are TGTGCCAGCAGCCCGGGACTACCTTACGAGCAGTACTTC.

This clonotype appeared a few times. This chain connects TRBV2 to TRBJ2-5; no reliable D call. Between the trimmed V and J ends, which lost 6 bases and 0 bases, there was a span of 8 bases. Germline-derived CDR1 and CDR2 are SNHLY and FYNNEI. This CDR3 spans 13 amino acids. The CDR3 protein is CASRQRYQETQYF. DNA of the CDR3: TGTGCCAGCAGACAACGGTACCAAGAGACCCAGTACTTC.

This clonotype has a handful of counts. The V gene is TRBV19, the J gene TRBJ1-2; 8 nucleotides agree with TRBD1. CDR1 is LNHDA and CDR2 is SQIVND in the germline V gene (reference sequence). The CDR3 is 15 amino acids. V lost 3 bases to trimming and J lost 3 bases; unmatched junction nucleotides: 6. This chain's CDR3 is CASSIGQGVDYGYTF. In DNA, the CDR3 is TGTGCCAGTAGTATCGGACAGGGAGTAGACTATGGCTACACCTTC.

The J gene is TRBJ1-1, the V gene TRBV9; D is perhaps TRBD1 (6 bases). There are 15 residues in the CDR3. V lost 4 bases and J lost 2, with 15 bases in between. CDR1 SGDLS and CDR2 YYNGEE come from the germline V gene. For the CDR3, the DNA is TGTGCCAGCAGCCCGGGGCACAGGGTAAACACTGAAGCTTTCTTT. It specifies CASSPGHRVNTEAFF. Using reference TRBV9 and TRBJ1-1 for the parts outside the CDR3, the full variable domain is DSGVTQTPKHLITATGQRVTLRCSPRSGDLSVYWYQQSLDQGLQFLIQYYNGEERAKGNILERFSAQQFPDLHSELNLSSLELGDSALYFCASSPGHRVNTEAFFGQGTRLTVV.

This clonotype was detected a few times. The CDR3 loop reads CASSRGPASETQYF. Here the CDR3 DNA reads TGTGCCAGCAGTAGGGGGCCGGCATCAGAGACCCAGTACTTC. The chain uses TRBV7-2 and TRBJ2-5, with 7 positions matching TRBD1. The germline V gene encodes CDR1 SGHTA and CDR2 FQGNSA. After removal of 6 bases from V and 4 bases from J, the junction contained 8 bases not matched to a gene. The CDR3 length is 14 residues. Drawing the rest from reference TRBV7-2 and TRBJ2-5, the complete variable domain is GAGVSQSPSNKVTEKGKDVELRCDPISGHTALYWYRQSLGQGLEFLIYFQGNSAPDKSGLPSDRFSAERTGGSVSTLTIQRTQQEDSAVYLCASSRGPASETQYFGPGTRLLVL.

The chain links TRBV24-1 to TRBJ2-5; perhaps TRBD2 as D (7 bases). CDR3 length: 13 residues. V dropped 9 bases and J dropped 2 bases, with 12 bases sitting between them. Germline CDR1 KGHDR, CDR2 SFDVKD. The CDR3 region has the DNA TGTGCCACCGGAGAGGGGGGGCAAGAGACCCAGTACTTC. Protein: CATGEGGQETQYF.

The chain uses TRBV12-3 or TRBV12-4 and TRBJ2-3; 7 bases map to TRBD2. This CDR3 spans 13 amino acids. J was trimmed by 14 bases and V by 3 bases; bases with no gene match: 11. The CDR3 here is CASSLGDGRRGYF. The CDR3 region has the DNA TGTGCCAGCAGTTTGGGGGACGGGAGGCGAGGGTATTTT.

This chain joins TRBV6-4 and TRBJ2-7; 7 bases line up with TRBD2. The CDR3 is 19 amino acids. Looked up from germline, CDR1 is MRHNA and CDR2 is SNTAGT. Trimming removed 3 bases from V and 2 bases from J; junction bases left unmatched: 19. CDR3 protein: CASSEYGKKFPGGPYEQYF. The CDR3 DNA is TGTGCCAGCAGTGAATATGGGAAGAAATTCCCGGGGGGACCCTACGAGCAGTACTTC.

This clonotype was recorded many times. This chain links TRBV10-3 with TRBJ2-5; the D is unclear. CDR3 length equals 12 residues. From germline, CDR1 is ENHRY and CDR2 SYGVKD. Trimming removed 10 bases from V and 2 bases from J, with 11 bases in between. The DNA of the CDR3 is TGTGCCAGTAGTATGGGGCAAGAGACCCAGTACTTC. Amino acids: CASSMGQETQYF.

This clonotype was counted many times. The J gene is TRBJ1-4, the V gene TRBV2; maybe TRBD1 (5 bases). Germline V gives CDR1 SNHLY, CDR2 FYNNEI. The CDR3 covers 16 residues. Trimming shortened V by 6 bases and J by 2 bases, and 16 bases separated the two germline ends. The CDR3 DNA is TGTGCCAGCAGGAAGGGTCTGGGGCCCACTAATGAAAAACTGTTTTTT. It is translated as CASRKGLGPTNEKLFF.

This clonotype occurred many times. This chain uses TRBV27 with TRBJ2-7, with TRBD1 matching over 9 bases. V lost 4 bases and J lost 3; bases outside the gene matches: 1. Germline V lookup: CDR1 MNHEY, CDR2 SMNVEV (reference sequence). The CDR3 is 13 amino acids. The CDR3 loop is CASSSGQGYEQYF. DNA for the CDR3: TGTGCCAGCAGTTCGGGACAGGGCTACGAGCAGTACTTC.

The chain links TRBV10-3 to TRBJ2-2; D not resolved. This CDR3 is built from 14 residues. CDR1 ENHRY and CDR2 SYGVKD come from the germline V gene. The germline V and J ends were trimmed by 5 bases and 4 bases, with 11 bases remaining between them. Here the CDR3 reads CAISPIGPTGELFF. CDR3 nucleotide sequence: TGTGCCATCAGTCCCATTGGGCCCACCGGGGAGCTGTTTTTT.

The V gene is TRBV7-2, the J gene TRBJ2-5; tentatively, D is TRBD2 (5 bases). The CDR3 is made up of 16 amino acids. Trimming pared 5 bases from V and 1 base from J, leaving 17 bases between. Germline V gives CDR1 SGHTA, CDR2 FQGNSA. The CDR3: CASSPRARDRQETQYF. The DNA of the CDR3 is TGTGCCAGCAGCCCACGTGCGAGGGATCGCCAAGAGACCCAGTACTTC.

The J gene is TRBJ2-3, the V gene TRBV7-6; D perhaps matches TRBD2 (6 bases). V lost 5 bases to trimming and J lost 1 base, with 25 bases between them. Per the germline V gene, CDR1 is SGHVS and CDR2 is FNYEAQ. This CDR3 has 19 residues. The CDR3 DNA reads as TGTGCCAGCAGCCCTAGCGTTGGGATCCGGGACGGACGCACAGATACGCAGTATTTT. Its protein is CASSPSVGIRDGRTDTQYF. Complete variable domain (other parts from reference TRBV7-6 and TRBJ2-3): GAGVSQSPRYKVTKRGQDVALRCDPISGHVSLYWYRQALGQGPEFLTYFNYEAQQDKSGLPNDRFSAERPEGSISTLTIQRTEQRDSAMYRCASSPSVGIRDGRTDTQYFGPGTRLTVL.

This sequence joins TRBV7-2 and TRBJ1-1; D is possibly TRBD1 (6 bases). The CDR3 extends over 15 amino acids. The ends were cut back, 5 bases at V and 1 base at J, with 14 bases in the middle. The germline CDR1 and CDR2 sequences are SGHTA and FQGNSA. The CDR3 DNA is TGTGCCAGCAGCCCAATCACAGGGAAGAACACTGAAGCTTTCTTT. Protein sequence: CASSPITGKNTEAFF.